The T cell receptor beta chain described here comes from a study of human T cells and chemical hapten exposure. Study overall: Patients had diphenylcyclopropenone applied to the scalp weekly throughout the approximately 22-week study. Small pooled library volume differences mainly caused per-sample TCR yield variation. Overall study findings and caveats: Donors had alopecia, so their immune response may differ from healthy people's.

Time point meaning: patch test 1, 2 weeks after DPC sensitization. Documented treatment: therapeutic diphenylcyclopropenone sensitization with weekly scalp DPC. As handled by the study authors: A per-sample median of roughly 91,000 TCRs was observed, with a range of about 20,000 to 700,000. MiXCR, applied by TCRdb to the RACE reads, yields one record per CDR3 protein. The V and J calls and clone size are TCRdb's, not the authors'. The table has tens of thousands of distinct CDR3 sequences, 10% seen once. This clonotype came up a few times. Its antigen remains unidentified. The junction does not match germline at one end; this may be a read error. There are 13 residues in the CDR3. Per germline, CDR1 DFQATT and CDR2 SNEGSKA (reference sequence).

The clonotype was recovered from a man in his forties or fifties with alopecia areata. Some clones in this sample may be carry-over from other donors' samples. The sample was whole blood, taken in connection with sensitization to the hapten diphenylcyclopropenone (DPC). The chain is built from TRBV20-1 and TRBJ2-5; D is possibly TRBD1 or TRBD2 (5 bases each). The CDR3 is CSARDPPWGNLNF. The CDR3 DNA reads TGCAGTGCTAGAGATCCCCCCTGGGGGAACCTCAACTTC.